This TCR beta chain originates from a study of blood T cell repertoires in COVID-19. Looking at the study overall: Italy, Spain and the United States were the sources of the convalescent and acute COVID-19 samples. In each case, the material was cDNA or gDNA derived from T cells, B-cell-depleted T cells, or PBMCs.

In the authors' methods: Amplification of reference gene primers was used by the study to estimate nucleated cell counts. Assay used: immunoSEQ multiplex PCR; TCRdb lists only in-frame clones, some missing. The DNA was the basis for D and trimming; V, J and clone size are from that table. This sample yields roughly 40,000 clones, of which 85% to 90% are seen a single time; about 12% belongs to the top ten. Trimming shortened V by 3 bases and J by 5 bases, and 14 bases separated the two germline ends. This CDR3 contains 14 residues. Germline CDR1 reads KGHSH; CDR2 reads LQKENI. This clone has a single count.

The receptor was isolated from a man in his 70s with acute or convalescent COVID-19. The chain employs TRBV18 and TRBJ2-7; D is uncertain. Sequenced: peripheral blood. The CDR3 loop is CASSPNIASDEQYF. DNA for the CDR3: TGTGCCAGCTCACCTAACATAGCCTCGGACGAGCAGTACTTC.